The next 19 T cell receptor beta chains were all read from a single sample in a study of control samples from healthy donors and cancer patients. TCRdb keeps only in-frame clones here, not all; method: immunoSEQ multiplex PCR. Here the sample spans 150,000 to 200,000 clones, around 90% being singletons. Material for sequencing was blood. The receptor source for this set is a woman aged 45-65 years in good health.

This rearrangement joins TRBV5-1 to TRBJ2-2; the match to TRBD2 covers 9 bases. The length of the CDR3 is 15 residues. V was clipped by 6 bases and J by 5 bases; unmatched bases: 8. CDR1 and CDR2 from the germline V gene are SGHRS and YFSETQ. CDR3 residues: CASTTRTSETGELFF. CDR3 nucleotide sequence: TGCGCCAGCACAACGCGGACTAGCGAGACCGGGGAGCTGTTTTTT.

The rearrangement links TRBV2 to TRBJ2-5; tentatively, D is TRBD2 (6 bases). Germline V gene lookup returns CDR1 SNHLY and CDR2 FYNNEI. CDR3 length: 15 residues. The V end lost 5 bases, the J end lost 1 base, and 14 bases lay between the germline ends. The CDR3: CASSWTRGSQETQYF. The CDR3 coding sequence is TGTGCCAGCAGTTGGACTCGGGGGTCCCAAGAGACCCAGTACTTC.

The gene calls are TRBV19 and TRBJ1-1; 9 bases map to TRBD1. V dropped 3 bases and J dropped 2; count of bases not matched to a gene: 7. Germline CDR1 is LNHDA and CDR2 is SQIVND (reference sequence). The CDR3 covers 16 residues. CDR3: CASSMKGQGSNTEAFF. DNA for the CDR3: TGTGCCAGTAGTATGAAGGGACAGGGAAGTAACACTGAAGCTTTCTTT.

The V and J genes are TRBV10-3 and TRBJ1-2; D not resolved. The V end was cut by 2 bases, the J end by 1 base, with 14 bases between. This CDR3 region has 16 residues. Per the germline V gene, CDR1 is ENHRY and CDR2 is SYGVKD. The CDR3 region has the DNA TGTGCCATCAGTGAGGGCCCGAGAACCCTTAACTATGGCTACACCTTC. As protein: CAISEGPRTLNYGYTF.

CDR3 sequence reads: CASSQERGYNSPLHF. DNA of the CDR3: TGCGCCAGCAGCCAAGAGCGGGGCTATAATTCACCCCTCCACTTT. This chain uses TRBV4-3 with TRBJ1-6; no clear D gene. Trimming left V 0 bases short and J 3 bases short, with 6 bases between. The CDR3 runs to 15 residues. Germline assignment: CDR1 LGHNA and CDR2 YSLEER.

For the CDR3, the DNA is TGTGCCAGTAGTCCCCATCGGGGAGCAGATACGCAGTATTTT. Translating it yields CASSPHRGADTQYF. The chain couples TRBV19 to TRBJ2-3, with D maybe TRBD2 (5 bases). Trimming stripped 5 bases from V and 4 bases from J, with 13 bases between. The CDR3 totals 14 residues. Germline-derived CDR1 and CDR2 are LNHDA and SQIVND (reference sequence).

The CDR3 sequence is CASNPNPYNEQFF. The CDR3 DNA reads TGTGCCAGCAATCCGAACCCCTACAATGAGCAGTTCTTC. The chain couples TRBV12-3 or TRBV12-4 to TRBJ2-1; no firm D call. The CDR3 loop spans 13 amino acids. The V end was cut by 7 bases, the J end by 2 bases, with 9 bases between.

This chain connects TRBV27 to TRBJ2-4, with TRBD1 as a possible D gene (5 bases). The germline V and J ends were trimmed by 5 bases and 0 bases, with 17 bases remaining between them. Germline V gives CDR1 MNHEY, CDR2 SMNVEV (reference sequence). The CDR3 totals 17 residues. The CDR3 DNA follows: TGTGCCAGCAGTCCGAGGCTTCCACAGGAAGCCAAAAACATTCAGTACTTC. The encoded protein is CASSPRLPQEAKNIQYF.

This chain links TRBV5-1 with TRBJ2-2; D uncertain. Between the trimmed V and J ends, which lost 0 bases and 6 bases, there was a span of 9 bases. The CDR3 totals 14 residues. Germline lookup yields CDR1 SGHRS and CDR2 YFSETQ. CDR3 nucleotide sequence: TGCGCCAGCAGCTTGGGGCAGGTCCCCGGGGAGCTGTTTTTT. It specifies CASSLGQVPGELFF.

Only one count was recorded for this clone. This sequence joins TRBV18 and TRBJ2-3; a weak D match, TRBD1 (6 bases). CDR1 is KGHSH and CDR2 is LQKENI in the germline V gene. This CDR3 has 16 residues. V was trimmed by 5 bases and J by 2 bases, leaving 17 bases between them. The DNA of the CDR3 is TGTGCCAGCTCAGCGAGCCACAGGGAATTCACAGATACGCAGTATTTT. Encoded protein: CASSASHREFTDTQYF. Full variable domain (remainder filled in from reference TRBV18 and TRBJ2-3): NAGVMQNPRHLVRRRGQEARLRCSPMKGHSHVYWYRQLPEEGLKFMVYLQKENIIDESGMPKERFSAEFPKEGPSILRIQQVVRGDSAAYFCASSASHREFTDTQYFGPGTRLTVL.

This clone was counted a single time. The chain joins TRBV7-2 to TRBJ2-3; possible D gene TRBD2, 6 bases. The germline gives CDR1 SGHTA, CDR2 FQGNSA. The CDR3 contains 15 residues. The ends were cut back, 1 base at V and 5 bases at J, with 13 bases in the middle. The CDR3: CASSLGGSGRDTQYF. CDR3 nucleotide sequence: TGTGCCAGCAGCTTAGGTGGTAGCGGCCGAGATACGCAGTATTTT. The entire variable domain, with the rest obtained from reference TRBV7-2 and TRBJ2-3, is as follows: GAGVSQSPSNKVTEKGKDVELRCDPISGHTALYWYRQSLGQGLEFLIYFQGNSAPDKSGLPSDRFSAERTGGSVSTLTIQRTQQEDSAVYLCASSLGGSGRDTQYFGPGTRLTVL.

Here the CDR3 DNA reads TGTGCCAGCAGCCACGATTTTACTAGCGGGACCAGAGGGAATGAGCAGTTCTTC. Translating it yields CASSHDFTSGTRGNEQFF. This chain links TRBV3-1 (or the pseudogene TRBV3-2) with TRBJ2-1; 10 bases map to TRBD2. Trimming cost V 3 bases and J 7 bases; bases outside gene matches: 15. The CDR3 contains 18 residues. Germline V lookup: CDR1 LGHDT, CDR2 YNNKEL (reference sequence).

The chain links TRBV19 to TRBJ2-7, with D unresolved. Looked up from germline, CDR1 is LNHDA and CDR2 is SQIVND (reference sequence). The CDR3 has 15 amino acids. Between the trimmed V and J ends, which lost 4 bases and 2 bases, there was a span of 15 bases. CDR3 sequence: CASSRAGHFTYEQYF. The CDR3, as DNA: TGTGCCAGTAGTAGGGCAGGCCATTTTACCTACGAGCAGTACTTC.

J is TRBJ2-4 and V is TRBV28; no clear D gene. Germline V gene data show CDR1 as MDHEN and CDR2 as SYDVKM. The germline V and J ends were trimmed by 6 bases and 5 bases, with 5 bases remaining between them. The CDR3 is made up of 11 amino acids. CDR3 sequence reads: CASSLENIQYF. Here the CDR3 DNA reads TGTGCCAGCAGCTTGGAAAACATTCAGTACTTC. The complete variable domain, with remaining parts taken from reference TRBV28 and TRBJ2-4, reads DVKVTQSSRYLVKRTGEKVFLECVQDMDHENMFWYRQDPGLGLRLIYFSYDVKMKEKGDIPEGYSVSREKKERFSLILESASTNQTSMYLCASSLENIQYFGAGTRLSVL.

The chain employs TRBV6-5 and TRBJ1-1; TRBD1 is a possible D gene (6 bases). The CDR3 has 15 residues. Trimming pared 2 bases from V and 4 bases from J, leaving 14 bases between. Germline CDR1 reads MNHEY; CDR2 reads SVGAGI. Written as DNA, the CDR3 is TGTGCCAGCAGTTACGTGAGCAGGGGTATCACTGAAGCTTTCTTT. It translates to CASSYVSRGITEAFF.

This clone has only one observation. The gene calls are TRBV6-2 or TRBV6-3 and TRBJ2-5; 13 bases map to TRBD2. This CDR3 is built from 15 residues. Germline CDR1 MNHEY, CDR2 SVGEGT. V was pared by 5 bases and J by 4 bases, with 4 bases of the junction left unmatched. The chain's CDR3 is CASSTRLAGGETQYF. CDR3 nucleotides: TGTGCCAGCAGTACCCGACTAGCGGGGGGAGAGACCCAGTACTTC.

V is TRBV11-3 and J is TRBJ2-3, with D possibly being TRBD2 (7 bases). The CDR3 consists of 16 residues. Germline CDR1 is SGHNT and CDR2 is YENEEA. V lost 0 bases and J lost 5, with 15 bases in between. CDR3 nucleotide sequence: TGTGCCAGCAGCTTAGAAGGGGGGGGACGAGGAGATACGCAGTATTTT. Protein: CASSLEGGGRGDTQYF.

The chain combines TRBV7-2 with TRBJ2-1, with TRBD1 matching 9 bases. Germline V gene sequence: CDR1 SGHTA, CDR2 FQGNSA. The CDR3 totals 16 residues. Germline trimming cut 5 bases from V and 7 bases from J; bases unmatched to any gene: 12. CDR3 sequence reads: CASSTAAGTGKNEQFF. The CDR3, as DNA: TGTGCCAGCAGCACCGCCGCCGGGACAGGGAAAAATGAGCAGTTCTTC.

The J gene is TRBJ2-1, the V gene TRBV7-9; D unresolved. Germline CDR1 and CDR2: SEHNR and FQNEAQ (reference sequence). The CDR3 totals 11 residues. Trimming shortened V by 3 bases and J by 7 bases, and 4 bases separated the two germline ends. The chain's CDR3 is CASSFQNEQFF. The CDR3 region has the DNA TGTGCCAGCAGCTTCCAAAATGAGCAGTTCTTC. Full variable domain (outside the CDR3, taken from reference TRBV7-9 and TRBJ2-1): DTGVSQNPRHKITKRGQNVTFRCDPISEHNRLYWYRQTLGQGPEFLTYFQNEAQLEKSRLLSDRFSAERPKGSFSTLEIQRTEQGDSAMYLCASSFQNEQFFGPGTRLTVL.